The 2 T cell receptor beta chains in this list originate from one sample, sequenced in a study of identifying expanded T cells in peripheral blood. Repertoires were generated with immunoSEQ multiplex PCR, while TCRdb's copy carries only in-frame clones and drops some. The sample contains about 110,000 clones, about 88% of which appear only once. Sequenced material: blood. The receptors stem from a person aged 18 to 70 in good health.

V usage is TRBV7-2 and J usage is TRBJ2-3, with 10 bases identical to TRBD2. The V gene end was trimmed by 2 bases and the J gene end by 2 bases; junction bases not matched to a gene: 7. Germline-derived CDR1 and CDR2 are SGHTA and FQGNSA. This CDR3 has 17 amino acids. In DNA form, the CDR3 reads TGTGCCAGCAGCTTAATCGTAGCGGGGGGTCCCACAGATACGCAGTATTTT. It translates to CASSLIVAGGPTDTQYF.

CDR3 residues: CASRKTGAGGYGYTF. Written as DNA, the CDR3 is TGTGCCAGCAGGAAAACAGGTGCGGGGGGCTATGGCTACACCTTC. The chain employs TRBV6-5 and TRBJ1-2, with D possibly matching TRBD1 (5 bases). The ends were cut back, 6 bases at V and 4 bases at J, with 18 bases in the middle. This CDR3 spans 15 amino acids. Per the germline V gene, CDR1 is MNHEY and CDR2 is SVGAGI.